Listed here are 6 T cell receptor beta chains from one sample, sequenced in a study of blood T cell repertoires in COVID-19. The data were produced by immunoSEQ multiplex PCR, yet TCRdb's version contains in-frame clones alone and is incomplete. The sample lists roughly 75,000 clones; over 75% were seen once. The sequencing sample was made of peripheral blood. These receptors came from a man between 45 and 60 years old with acute or convalescent COVID-19.

The chain employs TRBV15 and TRBJ2-7; TRBD2 aligns across 8 bases. The germline V gene has CDR1 LNHNV and CDR2 YYDKDF (reference sequence). The CDR3 runs to 16 residues. With V trimmed by 0 bases and J by 0 bases, 4 bases remained unmatched. CDR3 DNA sequence: TGTGCCACCAGCAGAGATCGTAGCGGGAACTCCTACGAGCAGTACTTC. It codes for CATSRDRSGNSYEQYF.

The chain carries TRBV7-2 and TRBJ1-2; 8 positions match TRBD1. The CDR3 extends over 13 amino acids. In germline, CDR1 is SGHTA, CDR2 FQGNSA. Trimming took 7 bases from V and 3 from J; bases not matched to a gene: 4. This CDR3 reads CASTVDRDYGYTF. The CDR3 nucleotides are TGTGCCAGCACCGTGGACAGGGACTATGGCTACACCTTC. The full variable domain, in which reference TRBV7-2 and TRBJ1-2 provide the parts outside the CDR3, is GAGVSQSPSNKVTEKGKDVELRCDPISGHTALYWYRQSLGQGLEFLIYFQGNSAPDKSGLPSDRFSAERTGGSVSTLTIQRTQQEDSAVYLCASTVDRDYGYTFGSGTRLTVV.

This clone was counted a few times. Other DNA sequences in the same sample also yield this CDR3. The rearrangement uses TRBV27 and TRBJ1-5; tentative D call: TRBD1 (5 bases). V was clipped by 2 bases and J by 7 bases, with 9 bases between them. The CDR3 loop spans 13 amino acids. Germline lookup yields CDR1 MNHEY and CDR2 SMNVEV (reference sequence). CDR3 in amino acids: CASSLQGGQPQHF. The CDR3 DNA is TGTGCCAGCAGTTTACAGGGTGGCCAGCCCCAGCATTTT.

The chain couples TRBV19 to TRBJ2-6, with 12 bases that match TRBD2. The length of the CDR3 is 19 residues. Per the germline V gene, CDR1 is LNHDA and CDR2 is SQIVND (reference sequence). The V segment lost 1 base and the J segment 0 bases; nucleotides outside the gene matches: 4. Here the CDR3 reads CASSIVGTSGRSGANVLTF. The CDR3 DNA reads as TGTGCCAGTAGTATAGTTGGGACTAGCGGGCGCTCTGGGGCCAACGTCCTGACTTTC.

The chain has TRBV6-6 and TRBJ1-1; 12 bases are shared with TRBD1. The CDR3 loop spans 13 amino acids. V dropped 11 bases and J dropped 4; count of bases not matched to a gene: 5. Germline-derived CDR1 and CDR2 are MNHNY and SVGAGI (reference sequence). The CDR3 loop is CAGDRGQSTEAFF. DNA of the CDR3: TGTGCCGGGGACAGGGGGCAATCCACTGAAGCTTTCTTT.

This rearrangement joins TRBV7-9 to TRBJ2-5, with D maybe TRBD1 (5 bases). V dropped 4 bases and J dropped 7 bases, with 16 bases sitting between them. The germline CDR1 and CDR2 sequences are SEHNR and FQNEAQ (reference sequence). CDR3 length: 14 amino acids. CDR3 sequence reads: CASSSDSPGGTQYF. For the CDR3, the DNA is TGTGCCAGCAGCTCCGACAGCCCTGGCGGGACCCAGTACTTC. The full variable domain, in which reference TRBV7-9 and TRBJ2-5 provide the parts outside the CDR3, is DTGVSQNPRHKITKRGQNVTFRCDPISEHNRLYWYRQTLGQGPEFLTYFQNEAQLEKSRLLSDRFSAERPKGSFSTLEIQRTEQGDSAMYLCASSSDSPGGTQYFGPGTRLLVL.